This T cell receptor (beta chain) came from a study of cytomegalovirus exposure and HLA in healthy donors. Study outcomes and limitations: For most TCR beta V segments, an earlier analysis put the productive rate at about 87% or about 30% of the time. TCR beta V- and J-gene trimming, according to a later analysis, was linked to a missense DCLRE1C variant.

On this clone: Its antigen is unknown.

Primers for the PCR totalled 60 Vbeta and 13 Jbeta. The repertoire was sequenced with immunoSEQ multiplex PCR; TCRdb's copy has only in-frame clones and lacks some. The sample has some 38,000 clones, almost 70% seen once. Germline loops: CDR1 MNHEY, CDR2 SVGAGI. CDR3 length equals 12 residues. V lost 4 bases and J lost 12, with 12 bases in between. What was sequenced was PBMCs. The source of this sequence is a man aged 40-55 years in good health and CMV-seronegative. The genes are TRBV6-5 and TRBJ1-4; D not certain. The CDR3 nucleotides read TGTGCCAGCAGTTTTGAGGGCACGGAACTGTTTTTT. Translation gives CASSFEGTELFF.